The clone carrying this T cell receptor (beta chain) was observed a handful of times. TCRdb reanalysed the reads using MiXCR and keeps one entry per CDR3 protein. The sample carries about 260,000 distinct CDR3 sequences, roughly an eighth recorded once. This sample was taken from a study of T cell repertoires in cytomegalovirus infection. Across the study: Signatures in public TCR beta sequences pointed to both CMV infection and matching HLA type.

CDR3 length: 17 amino acids. Germline V gene data show CDR1 as LNHNV and CDR2 as YYDKDF (reference sequence). The V gene end was trimmed by 3 bases and the J gene end by 1 base; junction bases not matched to a gene: 4. Sequenced input: PBMCs. The chain combines TRBV15 with TRBJ2-2, with 11 bases that match TRBD2. The source is a human donor in good health (CMV status not recorded). Some clones in this sample may be carry-over from other donors' samples. The CDR3 nucleotides read TGTGCCACCAGCAGGACTAGCGGGGCTTTGAACACCGGGGAGCTGTTTTTT. This translates into CATSRTSGALNTGELFF.